These 21 T cell receptor beta chains were sequenced from one sample in a study of blood T cells in healthy people across ages. The use of a sample-barcoded 5' primer and a J-beta primer mix characterized a second PCR of about 7 to 12 cycles. Using its own MiXCR run on the 5' RACE reads, TCRdb lists one record per CDR3 protein. This sample carries about 1.7 million distinct CDR3 sequences, under 30% of them seen once, and the ten largest clones take roughly 8%. The sequenced material came from blood. These receptor sequences come from a woman aged 30 to 39 in good health.

This clonotype has at least ten counts. The chain employs TRBV11-2 and TRBJ2-7; 7 nucleotides align to TRBD1. V lost 5 bases to trimming and J lost 0 bases; unmatched junction nucleotides: 7. Germline CDR1 is SGHAT and CDR2 is FQNNGV. CDR3 length equals 15 residues. The CDR3 reads CASSRRTGTSYEQYF. DNA of the CDR3: TGTGCCAGCAGCCGCCGGACAGGAACCTCCTACGAGCAGTACTTC.

This clonotype showed up just a few times. The chain recombines TRBV28 with TRBJ1-4; D is possibly TRBD1 (6 bases). V lost 7 bases and J lost 7, with 22 bases in between. The germline CDR1 and CDR2 sequences are MDHEN and SYDVKM. The CDR3 covers 16 residues. CDR3 protein: CASTPGEGEGAEKLFF. The CDR3 nucleotides are TGTGCCAGCACCCCAGGGGAAGGGGAGGGCGCTGAAAAACTGTTTTTT.

In its sample, this clonotype was seen many times. This rearrangement joins TRBV29-1 to TRBJ2-7, with TRBD1 as a possible D gene (5 bases). The CDR3 is 14 amino acids. Germline lookup yields CDR1 SQVTM and CDR2 ANQGSEA. Between the trimmed V and J ends, which lost 3 bases and 1 base, there was a span of 13 bases. The CDR3, as DNA: TGCAGCGTTGATTTGCAGGGATGGTCCTACGAGCAGTACTTC. This gives the protein CSVDLQGWSYEQYF.

This clonotype has ten or more counts. The rearrangement joins TRBV15 to TRBJ2-4, with TRBD1 matching 11 bases. The length of the CDR3 is 15 residues. CDR1 is LNHNV, CDR2 YYDKDF, per germline (reference sequence). V shed 5 bases and J 1 base; nucleotides not matched to a gene: 1. CDR3 residues: CATSRDRGAKNIQYF. CDR3 sequence (DNA): TGTGCCACCAGCCGGGACAGGGGGGCCAAAAACATTCAGTACTTC.

The chain employs TRBV29-1 and TRBJ1-1; TRBD1 aligns across 7 bases. CDR1 and CDR2 from the germline V gene are SQVTM and ANQGSEA. This CDR3 has 12 residues. J lost 3 bases, V lost 7 bases, and 5 bases had no gene match. The CDR3: CSAYRGDTEAFF. DNA of the CDR3: TGCAGCGCGTACAGGGGCGACACTGAAGCTTTCTTT.

About this clonotype: It may be a read error: a sequence one base away is much more abundant. The chain recombines TRBV28 with TRBJ2-7; a weak D match, TRBD1 (6 bases). The CDR3 covers 14 residues. Germline CDR1 is MDHEN and CDR2 is SYDVKM. V was shortened by 3 bases and J by 7 bases, with 16 bases between the two germline ends. CDR3 nucleotide sequence: TGTGCCAGCAGTTTGTACAGGGAACAGGAGGAGCAGTACTTC. Amino acids: CASSLYREQEEQYF.

Notes on this clonotype: Sequence at one end of the junction differs from germline and may be a read error. The J gene is TRBJ2-3, the V gene TRBV5-1, with 9 bases that match TRBD2. The V gene's germline CDR1 is SGHRS and CDR2 YFSETQ. This CDR3 is 14 amino acids long. The CDR3 sequence: CASRRGGVTDTRYF. CDR3 bases: TGCGCCAGCCGTCGCGGGGGGGTCACAGATACGCGGTATTTT.

Here the CDR3 DNA reads TGCAGCGTTGAAATTGGACGAGCGGGAAGGTTGGGTGAGCAGTTCTTC. This translates into CSVEIGRAGRLGEQFF. V gene TRBV29-1 combines with J gene TRBJ2-1, with 7 bases lining up with TRBD2. The CDR3 is 16 amino acids. Trimming cost V 2 bases and J 9 bases; bases outside gene matches: 16. Per the germline V gene, CDR1 is SQVTM and CDR2 is ANQGSEA.

With regard to this clonotype: This could be a read error, since a much larger clone is one nucleotide away. The J gene is TRBJ2-5, the V gene TRBV20-1; possible D gene TRBD2, 5 bases. The CDR3 totals 14 residues. Germline values: CDR1 DFQATT, CDR2 SNEGSKA (reference sequence). CDR3 sequence (DNA): TGCAGTGCTAGTATCCTCCGGGGAAAAGAGACCCGGTACTTC. As protein: CSASILRGKETRYF.

Only a few counts were recorded for this clonotype. This chain connects TRBV6-6 to TRBJ1-2; 7 bases line up with TRBD1. The ends lost 6 bases at V and 4 bases at J; junction bases unmatched: 8. This CDR3 comprises 14 residues. Germline V gene data show CDR1 as MNHNY and CDR2 as SVGAGI (reference sequence). The CDR3 region has the DNA TGTGCCAGCAGCCCCACAGGGGAGTTCTATGGCTACACCTTC. Protein: CASSPTGEFYGYTF.

As concerns this clonotype: A read error may explain this, as a much larger clone is one base away. The chain recombines TRBV12-3 or TRBV12-4 with TRBJ2-5; 13 bases align to TRBD2. This CDR3 comprises 15 residues. With V trimmed by 8 bases and J by 11 bases, 14 bases remained unmatched. CDR3 loop: CASALLAGGHNEQYF. The CDR3 DNA sequence: TGTGCCAGCGCTCTACTAGCGGGGGGGCATAATGAGCAGTACTTC.

The chain couples TRBV5-6 to TRBJ1-2; the match to TRBD1 covers 8 bases. The J segment lost 4 bases and the V segment lost 7 bases, leaving 6 bases of the junction unmatched. This CDR3 spans 13 amino acids. The germline CDR1 and CDR2 sequences are SGHDT and YYEEEE. CDR3 region: CASEPGGGYGYTF. CDR3 in DNA: TGTGCCAGCGAACCAGGGGGCGGCTATGGCTACACCTTC.

This chain links TRBV12-3 or TRBV12-4 with TRBJ1-5, with a tentative D call TRBD1 (6 bases). The V gene lost 7 bases and the J gene lost 7 bases, with 17 bases spanning the gap. This CDR3 has 14 residues. In DNA form, the CDR3 reads TGTGCCAGCAAAACGGGGGCCCTTGGGCAGCCCCAGCATTTT. This sequence encodes CASKTGALGQPQHF.

This clonotype was seen more than once but under ten times. The chain combines TRBV2 with TRBJ1-2, with D maybe TRBD1 (6 bases). V was pared by 2 bases and J by 4 bases, with 11 bases between. This CDR3 has 14 amino acids. Per the germline V gene, CDR1 is SNHLY and CDR2 is FYNNEI. CDR3 protein: CASSERTALYGYTF. In DNA form, the CDR3 reads TGTGCCAGCAGTGAACGGACAGCCCTCTATGGCTACACCTTC.

This clonotype was observed a handful of times. The chain employs TRBV3-1 and TRBJ1-1; D remains unclear. CDR3 length: 14 amino acids. V lost 1 base, J lost 5 bases, and 11 bases lay in between. Germline values: CDR1 LGHDT, CDR2 YNNKEL (reference sequence). CDR3 bases: TGTGCCAGCAGCCAAGCTGGGGTGGGGACTGAAGCTTTCTTT. Translation gives CASSQAGVGTEAFF. Drawing the rest from reference TRBV3-1 and TRBJ1-1, the complete variable domain is DTAVSQTPKYLVTQMGNDKSIKCEQNLGHDTMYWYKQDSKKFLKIMFSYNNKELIINETVPNRFSPKSPDKAHLNLHINSLELGDSAVYFCASSQAGVGTEAFFGQGTRLTVV.

This clonotype was counted at least ten times. The chain combines TRBV11-2 with TRBJ2-3, with D perhaps TRBD1 or TRBD2 (5 bases each). CDR1 SGHAT and CDR2 FQNNGV come from the germline V gene. The CDR3 is made up of 13 amino acids. The V gene lost 8 bases and the J gene lost 6 bases, with 15 bases spanning the gap. The CDR3 spells CASSRDRIDTQYF. The CDR3 DNA reads as TGTGCCAGCTCAAGGGACCGCATCGATACGCAGTATTTT.

The chain links TRBV6-5 to TRBJ2-5; D not certain. Germline-derived CDR1 and CDR2 are MNHEY and SVGAGI. Trimming left V 6 bases short and J 11 bases short, with 10 bases between. The CDR3 has 10 residues. DNA of the CDR3: TGTGCCAGCAGGTGCAATGAGCAGTACTTC. The encoded protein is CASRCNEQYF.

This chain links TRBV14 with TRBJ2-7, with D unclear. V was shortened by 4 bases and J by 4 bases, with 17 bases between the two germline ends. The CDR3 is 15 amino acids. The germline V gene has CDR1 SGHDN and CDR2 FVKESK. The CDR3 reads CASSRIIGSDYEQYF. As DNA, the CDR3 is TGTGCCAGCAGCCGAATAATAGGGTCGGATTACGAGCAGTACTTC.

The rearrangement uses TRBV5-4 and TRBJ2-1; D could derive from TRBD1 or TRBD2 (6 bases each). CDR1 and CDR2 from the germline V gene are SGHNT and YYREEE (reference sequence). V gave up 4 bases and J gave up 9 bases, with 14 bases separating them. This CDR3 has 13 residues. CDR3 protein: CASSSRRDTEQFF. The CDR3 DNA follows: TGTGCCAGCAGCAGCCGGCGGGACACTGAGCAGTTCTTC.

Only a few counts were recorded for this clonotype. An end of the junction does not agree with germline; a read error may underlie this. This sequence joins TRBV6-5 and TRBJ2-7; perhaps D is TRBD1 or TRBD2 (6 bases each). The CDR3 is 15 residues long. Germline CDR1 and CDR2: MNHEY and SVGAGI. The CDR3 loop is CASSYWVGGDYEQYF. The CDR3 nucleotides read TGTGCCAGCAGTTACTGGGTCGGGGGCGACTACGAACAGTACTTC.

This clonotype was counted between two and nine times. The chain links TRBV3-1 to TRBJ2-5; 8 nucleotides agree with TRBD2. The germline V gene encodes CDR1 LGHDT and CDR2 YNNKEL (reference sequence). This CDR3 has 15 amino acids. V shed 0 bases and J 2 bases; nucleotides not matched to a gene: 2. CDR3 sequence (DNA): TGTGCCAGCAGCCAAGAGCCTAGCGGGCAAGAGACCCAGTACTTC. Translation gives CASSQEPSGQETQYF.